The T cell receptor beta chain under discussion was sequenced for a study of cytomegalovirus exposure and HLA in healthy donors. Points from the study as a whole: Most CMV-associated TCR beta chains appeared HLA-restricted in a later analysis. Previously analyzed data showed that most TCR beta V segments were productive at a frequency of about 90% or about 30%. Prediction of most subjects' HLA-A and HLA-B alleles by TCR beta sequences was reportedly accurate.

Worth noting for this clone: The antigen is undetermined.

PCR used 60 Vbeta primers and 13 Jbeta primers. The repertoire was sequenced with immunoSEQ multiplex PCR; TCRdb's copy has only in-frame clones and lacks some. The sample holds more than 90,000 clones, 78% seen once. The V gene's germline CDR1 is ENHRY and CDR2 SYGVKD. The CDR3 runs to 13 residues. With 6 bases clipped from V and 5 bases from J, the junction kept 5 bases outside the gene matches. This chain uses TRBV10-3 with TRBJ1-1, with 8 bases aligning to TRBD1. This TCR was recovered from a woman between 55 and 75 years old in good health and CMV-seronegative. The sample was PBMCs. The CDR3 spells CAISRQGTTEAFF. The DNA of the CDR3 is TGTGCCATCAGCAGACAGGGGACAACTGAAGCTTTCTTT.